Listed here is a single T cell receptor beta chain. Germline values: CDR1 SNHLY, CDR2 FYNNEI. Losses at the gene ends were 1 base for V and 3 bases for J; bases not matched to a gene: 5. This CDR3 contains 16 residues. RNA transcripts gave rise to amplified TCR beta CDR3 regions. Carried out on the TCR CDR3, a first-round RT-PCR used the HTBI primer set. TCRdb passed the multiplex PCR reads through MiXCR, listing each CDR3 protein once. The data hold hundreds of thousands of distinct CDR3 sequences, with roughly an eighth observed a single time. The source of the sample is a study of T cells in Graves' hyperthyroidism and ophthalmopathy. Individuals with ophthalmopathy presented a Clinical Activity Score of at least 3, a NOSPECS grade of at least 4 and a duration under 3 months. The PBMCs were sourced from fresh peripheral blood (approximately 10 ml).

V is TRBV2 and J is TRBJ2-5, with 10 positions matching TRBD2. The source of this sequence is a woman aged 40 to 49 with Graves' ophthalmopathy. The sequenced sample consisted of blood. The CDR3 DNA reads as TGTGCCAGCAGTGAAGATGCTAGCGGGGGTGAAGAGACCCAGTACTTC. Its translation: CASSEDASGGEETQYF.